The clone carrying this T cell receptor (beta chain) occurred a few times. Its matching antigen is unknown. The data are from a study of human T cells and chemical hapten exposure. The overall study: Upper inner arm skin measuring roughly 2 cm by roughly 2 cm received 2% DPC for sensitization. Alopecia areata, totalis or universalis was found in mostly female patients. Study results and limitations: There was no change with DPC sensitization in TCRs above 1 in 1000 frequency.

Time point described: pre-sensitization, week 0. Treatment: therapeutic diphenylcyclopropenone sensitization with weekly scalp DPC. Each patch test followed a blood draw. TCRdb re-derived calls from the RACE reads in MiXCR, one entry per CDR3 protein. The sample shows under 300,000 distinct CDR3 sequences, 7.7% of them seen only once. Trimming cost V 2 bases and J 5 bases; bases outside gene matches: 9. Germline-derived CDR1 and CDR2 are MNHEY and SVGEGT. The CDR3 extends over 16 amino acids. The receptor was derived from a man between 18 and 35 years old with alopecia areata. Some clones in this sample may be carry-over from other donors' samples. Source: whole blood, taken in connection with sensitization to the hapten diphenylcyclopropenone (DPC). The V call is TRBV6-2 or TRBV6-3, the J call TRBJ2-5; 9 bases align to TRBD1. The CDR3 sequence: CASSYRGDRAGETQYF. CDR3 coding DNA: TGTGCCAGCAGTTACCGTGGGGACAGGGCCGGTGAGACCCAGTACTTC.